The 9 T cell receptor beta chains listed next were all sequenced from one sample in a study of shared clonotypes between healthy human individuals. CD45RO-negative cells were positively selected for CCR7, leaving out terminally differentiated effector memory CD45RA+ cells. The table came from immunoSEQ multiplex PCR; TCRdb's copy has only in-frame clones and leaves some out. The sample holds about 870,000 clones, more than 85% seen once. The specimen sequenced was naive CD8+ T cells sorted from blood. The receptor source for this set is a young man in good health.

The chain couples TRBV7-9 to TRBJ2-3; 9 nucleotides align to TRBD1. Germline V CDR1 and CDR2: SEHNR, FQNEAQ (reference sequence). The CDR3 has 19 residues. Unmatched junction bases numbered 15, after V lost 5 bases and J lost 0 bases. The CDR3 bases are TGTGCCAGCAGCCCATTAATTAAGCGGACAGGGGCGAGCACAGATACGCAGTATTTT. This gives the protein CASSPLIKRTGASTDTQYF.

V gene TRBV4-1 combines with J gene TRBJ2-1, with 10 bases identical to TRBD2. This CDR3 has 15 residues. Per the germline V gene, CDR1 is MGHRA and CDR2 is YSYEKL. V dropped 3 bases and J dropped 5; count of bases not matched to a gene: 4. CDR3 nucleotide sequence: TGCGCCAGCAGCCACAGCGGGAGGGGCAACAATGAGCAGTTCTTC. It translates to CASSHSGRGNNEQFF.

As concerns this clone: Other DNA sequences in the same sample also yield this CDR3. V gene TRBV6-1 combines with J gene TRBJ1-3, with unresolved D. V was pared by 1 base and J by 0 bases, with 7 bases between. CDR1 and CDR2 (germline): MNHNS, SASEGT. The CDR3 contains 15 residues. CDR3: CASSEEGSSGNTIYF. The CDR3 DNA sequence: TGTGCCAGCAGTGAAGAAGGGAGCTCTGGAAACACCATATATTTT.

The chain recombines TRBV6-6 with TRBJ2-3; 9 bases are shared with TRBD2. There are 15 residues in the CDR3. From germline, CDR1 is MNHNY and CDR2 SVGAGI (reference sequence). V shed 2 bases and J 6 bases; nucleotides not matched to a gene: 6. The CDR3 is CASSYVAGGPDTQYF. CDR3 bases: TGTGCCAGCAGTTACGTCGCGGGAGGGCCCGATACGCAGTATTTT.

For this clone: An end of the junction does not agree with germline; a read error may underlie this. This same CDR3 is encoded by further DNA sequences in the sample. The genes are TRBV5-5 and TRBJ2-7; no firm D call. Germline-derived CDR1 and CDR2 are SGHKS and YYEKEE (reference sequence). This CDR3 region has 14 residues. For the CDR3, the DNA is TGTGCCAGCAGCTTGGGAGTCACCTCCTATGAGCAGTACTTC. Translation: CASSLGVTSYEQYF.

This clone has only a few counts. The V call is TRBV19, the J call TRBJ2-4; the D call may be TRBD1 or TRBD2 (5 bases each). V lost 6 bases and J lost 3, with 18 bases in between. Germline V gives CDR1 LNHDA, CDR2 SQIVND (reference sequence). The CDR3 loop spans 16 amino acids. CDR3 loop: CASSPQGEGVKNIQYF. The CDR3 DNA follows: TGTGCCAGTAGCCCCCAGGGAGAGGGAGTCAAAAACATTCAGTACTTC.

The rearrangement links TRBV29-1 to TRBJ2-4; D remains unclear. The germline V gene encodes CDR1 SQVTM and CDR2 ANQGSEA. Trimming took 0 bases from V and 0 from J, leaving 6 bases between them. The CDR3 consists of 14 residues. CDR3 amino acids: CSVEERLAKNIQYF. DNA for the CDR3: TGCAGCGTTGAAGAGCGGTTAGCCAAAAACATTCAGTACTTC.

J is TRBJ1-1 and V is TRBV11-2; a possible D gene is TRBD1 (5 bases). V shed 5 bases and J shed 3 bases, with 13 bases lying between them. The germline gives CDR1 SGHAT, CDR2 FQNNGV. The CDR3 extends over 14 amino acids. The CDR3 region is CASSRGLEDTEAFF. CDR3 in DNA: TGTGCCAGCAGCAGGGGCTTGGAGGACACTGAAGCTTTCTTT.

The chain joins TRBV4-3 to TRBJ2-3; 9 bases fit TRBD1. Germline lookup yields CDR1 LGHNA and CDR2 YSLEER. J gave up 7 bases and V 2 bases, and 13 bases lay outside the gene matches. CDR3 size: 17 residues. CDR3 residues: CASSQSTGTGRSHTQYF. The CDR3 coding sequence is TGCGCCAGCAGCCAAAGCACCGGGACAGGGCGTTCTCATACGCAGTATTTT.